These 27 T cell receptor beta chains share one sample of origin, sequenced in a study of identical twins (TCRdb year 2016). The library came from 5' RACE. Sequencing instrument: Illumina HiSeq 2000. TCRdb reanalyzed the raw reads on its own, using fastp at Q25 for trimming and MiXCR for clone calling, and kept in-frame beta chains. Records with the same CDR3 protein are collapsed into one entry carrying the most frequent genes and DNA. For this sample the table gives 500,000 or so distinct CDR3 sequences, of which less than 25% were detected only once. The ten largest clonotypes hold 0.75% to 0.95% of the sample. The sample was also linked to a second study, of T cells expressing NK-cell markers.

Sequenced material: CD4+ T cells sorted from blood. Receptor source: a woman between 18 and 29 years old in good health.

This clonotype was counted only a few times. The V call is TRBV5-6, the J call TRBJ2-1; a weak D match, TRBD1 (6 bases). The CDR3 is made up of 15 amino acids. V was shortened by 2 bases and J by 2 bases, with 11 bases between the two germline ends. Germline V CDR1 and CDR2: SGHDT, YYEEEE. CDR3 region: CASSFQGNPYNEQFF. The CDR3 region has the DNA TGTGCCAGCAGCTTTCAGGGGAACCCCTACAATGAGCAGTTCTTC. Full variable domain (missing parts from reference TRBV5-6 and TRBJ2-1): DAGVTQSPTHLIKTRGQQVTLRCSPKSGHDTVSWYQQALGQGPQFIFQYYEEEERQRGNFPDRFSGHQFPNYSSELNVNALLLGDSALYLCASSFQGNPYNEQFFGPGTRLTVL.

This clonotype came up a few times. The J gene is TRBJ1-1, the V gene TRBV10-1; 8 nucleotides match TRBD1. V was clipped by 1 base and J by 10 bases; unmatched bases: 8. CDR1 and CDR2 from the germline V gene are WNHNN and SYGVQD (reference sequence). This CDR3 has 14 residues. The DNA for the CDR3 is TGCGCCAGCAGTGAGTGGGGACAGGCAGCTGGAGCTTTCTTT. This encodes CASSEWGQAAGAFF.

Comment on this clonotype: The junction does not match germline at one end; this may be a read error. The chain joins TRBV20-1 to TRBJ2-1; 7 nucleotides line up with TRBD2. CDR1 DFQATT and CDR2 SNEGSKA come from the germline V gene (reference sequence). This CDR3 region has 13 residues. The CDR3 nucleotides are TGCAGTGCTATAAGACTAGCATGGAATGAGCAGTTGTTC. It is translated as CSAIRLAWNEQLF.

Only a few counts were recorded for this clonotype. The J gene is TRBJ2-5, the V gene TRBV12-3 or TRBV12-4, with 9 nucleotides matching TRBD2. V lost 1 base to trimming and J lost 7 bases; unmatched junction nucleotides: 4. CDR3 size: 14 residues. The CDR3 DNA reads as TGTGCCAGCAGTTTAGGGACTAGCGTCGGGACCCAGTACTTC. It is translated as CASSLGTSVGTQYF.

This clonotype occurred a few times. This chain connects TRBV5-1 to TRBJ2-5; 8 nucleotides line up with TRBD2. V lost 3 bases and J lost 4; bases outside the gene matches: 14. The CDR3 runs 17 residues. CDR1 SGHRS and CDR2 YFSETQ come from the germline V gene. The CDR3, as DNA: TGCGCCAGCAGCTCCTCGGGGGGGGCGGTAATAGGAGAGACCCAGTACTTC. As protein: CASSSSGGAVIGETQYF.

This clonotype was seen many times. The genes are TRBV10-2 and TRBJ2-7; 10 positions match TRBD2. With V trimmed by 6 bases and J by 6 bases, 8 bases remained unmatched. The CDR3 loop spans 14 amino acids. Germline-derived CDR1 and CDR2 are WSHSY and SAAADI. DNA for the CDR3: TGCGCCAGCAGAAGTACTAGCGGGAAGAGCGAGCAGTACTTC. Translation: CASRSTSGKSEQYF.

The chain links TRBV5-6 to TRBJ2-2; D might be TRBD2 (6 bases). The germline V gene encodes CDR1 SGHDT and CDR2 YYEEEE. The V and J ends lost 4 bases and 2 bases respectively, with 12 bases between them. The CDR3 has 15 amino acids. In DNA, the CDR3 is TGTGCCAGCAGCGTGGGACTGGGAAACACCGGGGAGCTGTTTTTT. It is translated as CASSVGLGNTGELFF.

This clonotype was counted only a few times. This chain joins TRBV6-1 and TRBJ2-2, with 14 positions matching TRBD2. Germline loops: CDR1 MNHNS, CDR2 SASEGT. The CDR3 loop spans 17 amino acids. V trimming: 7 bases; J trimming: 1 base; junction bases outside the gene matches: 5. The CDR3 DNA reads TGTGCCAGCACCAGGACTAGCGGGAGGTGGAACACCGGGGAGCTGTTTTTT. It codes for CASTRTSGRWNTGELFF.

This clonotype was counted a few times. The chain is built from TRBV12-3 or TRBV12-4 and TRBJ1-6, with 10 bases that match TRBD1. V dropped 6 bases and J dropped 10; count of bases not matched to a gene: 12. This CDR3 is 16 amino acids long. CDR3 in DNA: TGTGCCAGCAGGCGGGGACAGGGGAGCGGACGGTCACCCCTCCACTTT. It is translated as CASRRGQGSGRSPLHF.

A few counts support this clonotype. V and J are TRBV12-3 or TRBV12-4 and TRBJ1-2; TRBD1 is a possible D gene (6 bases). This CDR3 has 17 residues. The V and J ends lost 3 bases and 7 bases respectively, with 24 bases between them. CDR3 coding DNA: TGTGCCAGCAGTTTCAACGGAGCAGGGGCCTCTTCGGGTGGCTACACCTTC. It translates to CASSFNGAGASSGGYTF.

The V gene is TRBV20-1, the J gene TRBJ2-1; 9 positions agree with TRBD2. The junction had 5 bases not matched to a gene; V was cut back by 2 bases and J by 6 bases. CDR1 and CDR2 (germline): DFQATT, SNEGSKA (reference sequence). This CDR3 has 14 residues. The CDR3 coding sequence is TGCAGTGCTAGAATTAGTAGCGGGAGCAATGAGCAGTTCTTC. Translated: CSARISSGSNEQFF.

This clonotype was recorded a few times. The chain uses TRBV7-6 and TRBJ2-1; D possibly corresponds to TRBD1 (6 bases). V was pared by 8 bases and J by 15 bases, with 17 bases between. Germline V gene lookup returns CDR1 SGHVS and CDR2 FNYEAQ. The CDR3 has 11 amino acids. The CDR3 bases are TGTGCCAGCGGGGCCAGGGGCCCCCGGTTCTTC. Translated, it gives CASGARGPRFF.

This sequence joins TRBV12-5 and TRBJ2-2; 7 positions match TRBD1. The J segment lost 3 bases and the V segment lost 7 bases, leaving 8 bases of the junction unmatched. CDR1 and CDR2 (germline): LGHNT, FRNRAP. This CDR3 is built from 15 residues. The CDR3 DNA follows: TGTGCTAGTGCCACGGGTCAGGGGGACACCGGGGAGCTGTTTTTT. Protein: CASATGQGDTGELFF.

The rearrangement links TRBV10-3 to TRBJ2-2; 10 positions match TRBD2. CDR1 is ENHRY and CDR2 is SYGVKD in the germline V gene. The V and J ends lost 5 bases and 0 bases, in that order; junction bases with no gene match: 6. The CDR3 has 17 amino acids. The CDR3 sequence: CAISSSGRLSNTGELFF. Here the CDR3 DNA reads TGTGCCATCAGTTCTAGCGGGAGACTTTCGAACACCGGGGAGCTGTTTTTT.

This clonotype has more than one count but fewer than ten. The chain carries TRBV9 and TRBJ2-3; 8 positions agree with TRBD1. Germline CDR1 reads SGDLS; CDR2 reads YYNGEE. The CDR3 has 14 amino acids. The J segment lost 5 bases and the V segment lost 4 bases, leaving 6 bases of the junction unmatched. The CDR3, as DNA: TGTGCCAGCAGCATTGGGACAGGAAAAGATACGCAGTATTTT. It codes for CASSIGTGKDTQYF.

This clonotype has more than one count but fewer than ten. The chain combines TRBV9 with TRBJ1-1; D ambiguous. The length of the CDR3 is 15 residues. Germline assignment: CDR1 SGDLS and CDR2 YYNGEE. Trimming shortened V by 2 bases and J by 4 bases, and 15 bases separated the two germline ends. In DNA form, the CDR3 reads TGTGCCAGCAGCGTCCGGACTCAGCCGGGCACTGAAGCTTTCTTT. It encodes CASSVRTQPGTEAFF.

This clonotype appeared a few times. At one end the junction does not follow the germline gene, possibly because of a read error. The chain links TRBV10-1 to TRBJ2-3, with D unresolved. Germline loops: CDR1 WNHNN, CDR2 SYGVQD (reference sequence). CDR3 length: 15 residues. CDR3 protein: CDSSQSVTFTDTQYF. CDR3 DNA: TGCGACAGCAGCCAGTCGGTTACCTTCACAGATACGCAGTATTTT.

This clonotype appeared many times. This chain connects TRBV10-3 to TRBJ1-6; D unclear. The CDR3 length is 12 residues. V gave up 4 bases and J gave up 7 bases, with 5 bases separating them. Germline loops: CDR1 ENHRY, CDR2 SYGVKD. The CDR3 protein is CAISGPNSPLHF. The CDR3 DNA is TGTGCCATCAGTGGACCGAATTCACCCCTCCACTTT.

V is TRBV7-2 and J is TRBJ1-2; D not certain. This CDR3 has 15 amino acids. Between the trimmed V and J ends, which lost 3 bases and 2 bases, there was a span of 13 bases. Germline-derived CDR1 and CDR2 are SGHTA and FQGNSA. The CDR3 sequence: CASSFIPSGNYGYTF. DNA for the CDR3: TGTGCCAGCAGCTTCATACCCTCGGGAAACTATGGCTACACCTTC. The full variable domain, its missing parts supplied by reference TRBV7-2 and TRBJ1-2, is GAGVSQSPSNKVTEKGKDVELRCDPISGHTALYWYRQSLGQGLEFLIYFQGNSAPDKSGLPSDRFSAERTGGSVSTLTIQRTQQEDSAVYLCASSFIPSGNYGYTFGSGTRLTVV.

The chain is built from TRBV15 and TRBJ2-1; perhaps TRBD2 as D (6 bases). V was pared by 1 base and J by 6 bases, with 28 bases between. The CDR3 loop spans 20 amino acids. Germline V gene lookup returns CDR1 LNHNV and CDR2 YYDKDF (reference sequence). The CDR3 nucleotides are TGTGCCACCAGCAGAGTCAATGGGGGATATAGCGGTAATCTTTTCAATGAGCAGTTCTTC. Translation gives CATSRVNGGYSGNLFNEQFF.

The CDR3 loop is CASSLGYLAGEETQYF. In DNA form, the CDR3 reads TGTGCCAGCAGCTTAGGATATCTAGCGGGCGAAGAGACCCAGTACTTC. The genes are TRBV11-3 and TRBJ2-5, with 8 bases lining up with TRBD2. Germline V gene lookup returns CDR1 SGHNT and CDR2 YENEEA. Trimming removed 1 base from V and 3 bases from J; junction bases left unmatched: 7. This CDR3 has 16 amino acids.

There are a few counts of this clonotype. The CDR3 DNA reads TGTGCCAGCAGCTTACCAAGAAGCTACAGGACAGGGGGCTTGGTTAATGAGCAGTTCTTC. It codes for CASSLPRSYRTGGLVNEQFF. The chain combines TRBV14 with TRBJ2-1; 11 bases map to TRBD1. Germline CDR1 reads SGHDN; CDR2 reads FVKESK. This CDR3 has 20 amino acids. The V and J ends lost 5 bases and 7 bases, in that order; junction bases with no gene match: 22.

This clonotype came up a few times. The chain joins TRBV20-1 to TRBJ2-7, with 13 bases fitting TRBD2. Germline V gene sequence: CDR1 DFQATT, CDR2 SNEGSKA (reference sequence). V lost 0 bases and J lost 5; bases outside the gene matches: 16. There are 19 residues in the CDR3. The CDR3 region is CSARDFPRRTSGSVNEQYF. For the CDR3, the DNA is TGCAGTGCTAGAGATTTCCCACGCCGGACTAGCGGGAGTGTGAACGAGCAGTACTTC.

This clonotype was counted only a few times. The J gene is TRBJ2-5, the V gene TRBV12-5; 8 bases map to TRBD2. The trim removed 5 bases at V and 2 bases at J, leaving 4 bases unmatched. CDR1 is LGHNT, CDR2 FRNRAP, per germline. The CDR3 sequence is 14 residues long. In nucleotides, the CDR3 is TGTGCTAGTGGTATGGGACTAGGGCAAGAGACCCAGTACTTC. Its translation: CASGMGLGQETQYF.

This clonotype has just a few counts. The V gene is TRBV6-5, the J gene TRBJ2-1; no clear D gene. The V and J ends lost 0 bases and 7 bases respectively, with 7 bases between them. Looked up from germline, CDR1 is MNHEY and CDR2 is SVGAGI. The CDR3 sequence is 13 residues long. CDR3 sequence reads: CASSYSRMNEQFF. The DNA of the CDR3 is TGTGCCAGCAGTTACTCGAGGATGAATGAGCAGTTCTTC.

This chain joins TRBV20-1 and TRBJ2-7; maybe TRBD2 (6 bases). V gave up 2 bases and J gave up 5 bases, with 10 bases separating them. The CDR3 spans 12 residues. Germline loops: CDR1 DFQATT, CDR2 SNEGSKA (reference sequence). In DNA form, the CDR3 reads TGCAGTGCTAGACCGACTAGTAACGAGCAGTACTTC. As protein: CSARPTSNEQYF.

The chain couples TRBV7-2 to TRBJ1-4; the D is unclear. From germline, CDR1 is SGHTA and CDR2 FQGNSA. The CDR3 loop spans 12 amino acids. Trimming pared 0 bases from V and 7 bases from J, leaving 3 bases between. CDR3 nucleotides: TGTGCCAGCAGCTTAGCAAGTGAAAAACTGTTTTTT. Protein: CASSLASEKLFF.